This passage covers 7 T cell receptor beta chains from one sample sequenced in a study of blood T cell repertoires in COVID-19. Some clones are missing from TCRdb's copy, which holds only in-frame ones; the method was immunoSEQ multiplex PCR. Seen here are under 350,000 clones, just under 90% observed once, and the top ten hold 1.5% to 2%. Material for sequencing was peripheral blood. All receptors come from a woman aged 25 to 39 with COVID-19, enrolled during active disease.

Notes on this clone: Other DNA sequences within the sample encode an identical CDR3. The chain employs TRBV18 and TRBJ2-7, with D perhaps matching TRBD1 (5 bases). The CDR3 consists of 14 residues. The germline V gene has CDR1 KGHSH and CDR2 LQKENI. Between the trimmed V and J ends, which lost 0 bases and 2 bases, there was a span of 8 bases. CDR3 DNA: TGTGCCAGCTCACCACCAGGCAGGGCCTACGAGCAGTACTTC. Its protein product is CASSPPGRAYEQYF.

The rearrangement uses TRBV20-1 and TRBJ1-2, with D perhaps TRBD1 (5 bases). CDR3 size: 13 residues. Germline CDR1 is DFQATT and CDR2 is SNEGSKA (reference sequence). V was clipped by 3 bases and J by 3 bases, with 11 bases between them. The CDR3 loop reads CSASIPRDYGYTF. The DNA of the CDR3 is TGCAGTGCTAGTATCCCCAGGGACTATGGCTACACCTTC.

The J gene is TRBJ1-1, the V gene TRBV3-1 (or the pseudogene TRBV3-2); D call uncertain. CDR1 is LGHDT and CDR2 is YNNKEL in the germline V gene (reference sequence). Trimming took off 0 bases at V and 1 base at J, with 9 bases between the two ends. This CDR3 contains 15 residues. This chain's CDR3 is CASSQEWAGNTEAFF. In nucleotides, the CDR3 is TGTGCCAGCAGCCAAGAGTGGGCCGGGAACACTGAAGCTTTCTTT.

The rearrangement links TRBV6-5 to TRBJ1-3; D not resolved. V was clipped by 2 bases and J by 0 bases, with 8 bases between them. The germline V gene has CDR1 MNHEY and CDR2 SVGAGI. The CDR3 covers 15 residues. The CDR3 loop reads CASSYRRGSGNTIYF. Written as DNA, the CDR3 is TGTGCCAGCAGTTACAGGAGAGGCTCTGGAAACACCATATATTTT.

The CDR3 sequence is CASSVSGLGNTIYF. The DNA of the CDR3 is TGTGCCAGCAGCGTATCAGGGCTCGGAAACACCATATATTTT. The chain employs TRBV9 and TRBJ1-3; D might be TRBD1 (5 bases). Trimming left V 1 base short and J 4 bases short, with 9 bases between. CDR1 is SGDLS and CDR2 is YYNGEE in the germline V gene. The CDR3 is made up of 14 amino acids.

The chain uses TRBV19 and TRBJ2-1; 10 nucleotides line up with TRBD2. V dropped 9 bases and J dropped 6; count of bases not matched to a gene: 5. This CDR3 is 13 amino acids long. CDR1 is LNHDA and CDR2 is SQIVND in the germline V gene (reference sequence). The CDR3 loop reads CASTSGALNEQFF. The CDR3 DNA is TGTGCCAGCACTAGCGGGGCCCTCAATGAGCAGTTCTTC.

This clone was recorded a few times. J is TRBJ2-5 and V is TRBV4-1, with 7 positions matching TRBD1. Germline CDR1 MGHRA, CDR2 YSYEKL. V trimming: 3 bases; J trimming: 3 bases; junction bases outside the gene matches: 1. The CDR3 spans 13 residues. CDR3 DNA: TGCGCCAGCAGCCACGACAGGGAAGAGACCCAGTACTTC. It specifies CASSHDREETQYF.